The rows below give T cell receptor beta chains drawn from one sample of a study of T cells in localized non-small cell lung cancer. Sequencing was performed with immunoSEQ multiplex PCR; in TCRdb, only in-frame clones are kept and a portion is missing. The sample lists under 15,000 clones; around four fifths were seen once. The sequencing used peripheral blood, collected before any cancer treatment. Source of these receptors: a male donor older than 55 with stage I lung adenocarcinoma. Both conserved end residues are part of each CDR3. D genes are given only for firm matches. Expanded clones are given a class, and other clones once, few, many or no size at all.

V gene	D gene	J gene	clone size	CDR3 protein	CDR3 DNA
TRBV7-2	-	TRBJ2-1	-	CASSRGLSDEQFF	TGTGCCAGCAGCCGGGGACTTTCAGATGAGCAGTTCTTC
TRBV27	TRBD1	TRBJ2-3	-	CASSLSTGVTDTQYF	TGTGCCAGCAGTTTATCGACAGGGGTCACAGATACGCAGTATTTT
TRBV7-2	-	TRBJ1-2	-	CASSQGVGRPYGYTF	TGTGCCAGCAGCCAGGGCGTAGGCAGACCCTATGGCTACACCTTC
TRBV5-6	TRBD1	TRBJ2-1	-	CASSLYRDRYNEQFF	TGTGCCAGCAGCTTATACCGGGACAGATACAATGAGCAGTTCTTC
TRBV6-1	TRBD2	TRBJ2-7	-	CASSERGLAGYYEQYF	TGTGCCAGCAGTGAACGGGGACTAGCGGGGTACTACGAGCAGTACTTC
TRBV11-3	-	TRBJ2-3	few	CASSPGSVATTGTDTQYF	TGTGCCAGCAGCCCCGGAAGTGTGGCTACTACTGGCACAGATACGCAGTATTTT
TRBV4-1	-	TRBJ2-3	-	CASSQGLSRPTDTQYF	TGCGCCAGCAGCCAAGGTCTAAGCCGGCCAACAGATACGCAGTATTTT
TRBV28	-	TRBJ2-6	once	CASGSGTGANVLTF	TGTGCCAGCGGCTCAGGGACTGGGGCCAACGTCCTGACTTTC
TRBV6-5	-	TRBJ1-4	-	CASRREPDEKLFF	TGTGCCAGCAGACGGGAACCGGATGAAAAACTGTTTTTT
TRBV7-8	-	TRBJ2-7	-	CASSLALAGWAKAYEQYF	TGTGCCAGCAGCTTAGCTCTAGCCGGATGGGCCAAGGCCTACGAGCAGTACTTC
TRBV6-5	TRBD1	TRBJ2-2	few	CASSFVETGGTGELFF	TGTGCCAGCAGTTTCGTAGAGACAGGGGGGACCGGGGAGCTGTTTTTT
TRBV18	TRBD1	TRBJ1-2	-	CASSPNDRVYGYTF	TGTGCCAGCTCACCCAACGACAGGGTGTATGGCTACACCTTC
TRBV6-1	-	TRBJ1-6	-	CASFGGPYNSPLHF	TGTGCCAGCTTTGGGGGCCCTTATAATTCACCCCTCCACTTT
TRBV19	TRBD1	TRBJ2-2	-	CASSMQQGAGELFF	TGTGCCAGTAGTATGCAACAGGGGGCCGGGGAGCTGTTTTTT
TRBV28	-	TRBJ2-6	-	CASSSGSGANVLTF	TGTGCCAGCAGTTCCGGCTCTGGGGCCAACGTCCTGACTTTC
TRBV19	-	TRBJ2-1	-	CASSIAGREQFF	TGTGCCAGTAGTATAGCGGGACGTGAGCAGTTCTTC
TRBV19	-	TRBJ2-2	-	CASMGPGAGELFF	TGTGCCAGTATGGGGCCGGGCGCCGGGGAGCTGTTTTTT
TRBV5-8	-	TRBJ1-1	-	CASSLGVRRATEAFF	TGTGCCAGCAGCTTGGGTGTGAGGAGGGCCACTGAAGCTTTCTTT
TRBV29-1	-	TRBJ2-5	-	CSVWGAPQETQYF	TGCAGCGTTTGGGGGGCCCCCCAAGAGACCCAGTACTTC
TRBV1	-	TRBJ1-2	-	CTSRVNVWRKTYGYTF	TGCACCAGCAGAGTTAACGTTTGGCGAAAGACCTATGGCTACACCTTC
TRBV28	-	TRBJ1-5	once	CASSLRLQPQHF	TGTGCCAGCAGTTTAAGGTTACAGCCCCAGCATTTT
TRBV5-1	TRBD2	TRBJ2-7	-	CASSFSGRVNEQYF	TGCGCCAGCAGCTTTAGCGGGAGGGTCAACGAGCAGTACTTC
TRBV29-1	TRBD1	TRBJ2-1	-	CSVSGTGVNEQFF	TGCAGCGTTAGCGGGACAGGGGTGAATGAGCAGTTCTTC
TRBV28	-	TRBJ2-6	-	CASLSPGPGANVLTF	TGTGCCAGCCTTTCCCCAGGTCCCGGGGCCAACGTCCTGACTTTC
TRBV13	TRBD1	TRBJ1-4	-	CASSFQGVPNEKLFF	TGTGCCAGCAGCTTTCAGGGGGTACCTAATGAAAAACTGTTTTTT
TRBV2	-	TRBJ1-2	medium-sized	CASSVSMVLDSGYTF	TGTGCCAGCAGTGTCTCTATGGTTCTGGACTCTGGCTACACCTTC
TRBV4-1	TRBD2	TRBJ2-3	-	CASSQGSGASTDTQYF	TGCGCCAGCAGCCAAGGCAGCGGGGCTAGCACAGATACGCAGTATTTT
TRBV11-2	TRBD2	TRBJ2-7	-	CASSLTGGVYEQYF	TGTGCCAGCAGCTTAACGGGAGGGGTCTACGAGCAGTACTTC
TRBV21-1	-	TRBJ1-5	-	CASSKGLDRGQNQPQHF	TGTGCCAGCAGCAAAGGACTGGACAGGGGGCAAAATCAGCCCCAGCATTTT
TRBV5-1	-	TRBJ2-3	-	CASQRSYVGTDTQYF	TGCGCCAGCCAAAGGAGTTATGTTGGCACAGATACGCAGTATTTT
TRBV28	TRBD2	TRBJ2-7	-	CASRTSGSGREQYF	TGTGCCAGCAGGACTAGCGGGAGTGGGCGGGAGCAGTACTTC
TRBV19	-	TRBJ2-3	-	CASSSASPTDTQYF	TGTGCCAGTAGTTCGGCTAGTCCCACAGATACGCAGTATTTT
TRBV28	-	TRBJ2-7	-	CASSISRGPYEQYF	TGTGCCAGCAGTATCTCCAGGGGACCCTACGAGCAGTACTTC
TRBV27	TRBD2	TRBJ2-1	few	CASSPDGLAGMGGNEQFF	TGTGCCAGCAGTCCAGACGGACTAGCGGGGATGGGGGGGAATGAGCAGTTCTTC
TRBV28	TRBD2	TRBJ2-1	-	CASSYLAGGSYNEQFF	TGTGCCAGCAGCTACTTAGCGGGAGGGTCCTACAATGAGCAGTTCTTC
TRBV2	-	TRBJ2-2	few	CASRVQGNTGELFF	TGTGCCAGCAGAGTACAGGGGAACACCGGGGAGCTGTTTTTT
TRBV5-1	-	TRBJ2-1	-	CASTRAASNEQFF	TGCGCCAGCACCCGGGCGGCAAGCAATGAGCAGTTCTTC
TRBV5-4	-	TRBJ2-1	-	CASSSPGQYSYNEQFF	TGTGCCAGCAGCTCCCCGGGACAATACTCCTACAATGAGCAGTTCTTC
TRBV30	-	TRBJ1-4	once	CAFQWGGVARTNEKLFF	TGTGCCTTCCAGTGGGGTGGCGTAGCCCGAACTAATGAAAAACTGTTTTTT
TRBV5-8	-	TRBJ1-2	-	CASILDRFYGYTF	TGTGCCAGCATCTTGGACAGATTCTATGGCTACACCTTC
TRBV28	TRBD1	TRBJ2-7	-	CASSPYGTGRNYEQYF	TGTGCCAGCAGCCCATACGGGACAGGCCGGAACTACGAGCAGTACTTC